This T cell receptor beta chain was observed in a study of T cell responses to AZD1222 COVID-19 vaccine. Generated by immunoSEQ multiplex PCR, the TCRdb table keeps only in-frame clones and is missing some. Of 96,000 or so clones in the sample, 85% to 90% are singletons; the top ten hold approximately 27%. This CDR3 spans 17 amino acids. Germline-derived CDR1 and CDR2 are SNHLY and FYNNEI. V lost 1 base, J lost 0 bases, and 3 bases stayed unmatched. Sequenced material: peripheral blood, taken on day 0 of AZD1222 vaccination. This rearrangement joins TRBV2 to TRBJ2-1; 10 bases line up with TRBD2. The receptor's source is an adult in good health. The DNA of the CDR3 is TGTGCCAGCAGTGAAGGGACTAGCGGTAGCTCCTACAATGAGCAGTTCTTC. It specifies CASSEGTSGSSYNEQFF.